Below, 4 T cell receptor beta chains from the same sample are listed, as sequenced in a study of T cells in Graves' hyperthyroidism and ophthalmopathy. Researchers amplified the TCR beta CDR3 regions from RNA transcripts. During a first-round RT-PCR of the TCR CDR3, the HTBI primer set was used. One entry per CDR3 protein, called by TCRdb with MiXCR from the multiplex PCR reads. The sample shows roughly 510,000 distinct CDR3 sequences, around 20% of them seen only once. The sample consisted of blood. The origin of the receptors is a man aged 18 to 30 with Graves' hyperthyroidism.

This clonotype was seen many times. The chain joins TRBV5-1 to TRBJ1-1, with TRBD1 as a possible D gene (6 bases). Between the trimmed V and J ends, which lost 1 base and 4 bases, there was a span of 11 bases. The CDR3 sequence is 14 residues long. The germline CDR1 and CDR2 sequences are SGHRS and YFSETQ. The CDR3 is CASSLSSQGTEAFF. CDR3 DNA sequence: TGCGCCAGCAGCTTGAGTTCACAGGGCACTGAAGCTTTCTTT.

The chain links TRBV27 to TRBJ2-7, with TRBD1 identical over 9 bases. J was trimmed by 6 bases and V by 5 bases; bases with no gene match: 14. Looked up from germline, CDR1 is MNHEY and CDR2 is SMNVEV (reference sequence). The length of the CDR3 is 16 residues. CDR3 bases: TGTGCCAGCAGTGCGCTACCGGGACAGGGAATCGGCGAGCAGTACTTC. Protein sequence: CASSALPGQGIGEQYF.

This chain links TRBV6-2 or TRBV6-3 with TRBJ2-7; D is possibly TRBD1 (6 bases). This CDR3 has 14 residues. Trimming took 6 bases from V and 2 from J, leaving 14 bases between them. Germline CDR1 reads MNHEY; CDR2 reads SVGEGT. CDR3 protein: CASRNRAPPYEQYF. The CDR3 DNA reads as TGTGCCAGCAGAAACAGGGCCCCACCCTACGAGCAGTACTTC.

This sequence joins TRBV12-3 or TRBV12-4 and TRBJ2-4, with D hard to call. The CDR3 length is 12 residues. V was clipped by 5 bases and J by 9 bases, with 11 bases between them. This CDR3 reads CASSEAKGIQYF. DNA of the CDR3: TGTGCCAGCAGTGAGGCTAAGGGCATTCAGTACTTC.